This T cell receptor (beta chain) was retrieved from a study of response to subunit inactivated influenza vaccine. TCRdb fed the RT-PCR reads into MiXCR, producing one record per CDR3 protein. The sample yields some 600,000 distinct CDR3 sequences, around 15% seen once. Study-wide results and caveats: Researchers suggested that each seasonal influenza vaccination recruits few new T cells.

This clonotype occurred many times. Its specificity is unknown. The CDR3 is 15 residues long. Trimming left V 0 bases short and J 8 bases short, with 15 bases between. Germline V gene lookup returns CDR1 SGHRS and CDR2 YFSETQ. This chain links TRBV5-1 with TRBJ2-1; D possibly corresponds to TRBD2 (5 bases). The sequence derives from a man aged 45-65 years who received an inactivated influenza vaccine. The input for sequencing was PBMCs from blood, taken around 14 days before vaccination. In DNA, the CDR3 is TGCGCCAGCAGCTTGGAAAATCGAGGGAGCGATGAGCAGTTCTTC. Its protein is CASSLENRGSDEQFF.